This T cell receptor (beta chain) emerged from a study of OX40 agonist ivuxolimab in advanced cancers. For the study at large: Prior anti-PD-1, anti-PD-L1 or anti-CTLA-4 therapy was allowed; less than 45% had some. Regarding the study as a whole: Expanded clones were, on average, more numerous among CD8+ T cells than CD4+.

CDR3 length: 9 residues. The germline gives CDR1 SQVTM, CDR2 ANQGSEA. Trimming removed 7 bases at V and 5 bases at J, with 5 bases between. Autoimmune disease history or systemic immunosuppression was exclusionary. A word on this clone: Its target is not known.

Using immunoSEQ multiplex PCR, the repertoire was profiled, and TCRdb retains in-frame clones only, with some absent. The data hold around 97,000 clones, with approximately 80% observed a single time. The J gene is TRBJ1-2, the V gene TRBV29-1; D uncertain. The sequencing here drew on CD4+ or CD8+ T cells sorted from blood, taken in a trial of the OX40 agonist ivuxolimab. The receptor comes from an adult with an advanced solid tumor such as melanoma, head and neck, liver or kidney cancer. The CDR3 reads CSADYGYTF. The CDR3 bases are TGCAGCGCGGATTATGGCTACACCTTC.